The table lists the clone carrying this T cell receptor beta chain with a few counts. The TCRbeta library incorporated unique molecular identifiers. TCRdb ran MiXCR on the PCR reads and lists one entry per CDR3 protein. The sample lists about 340,000 distinct CDR3 sequences; about 14% were seen once. The data derive from a study of T-cell reconstitution after alpha-beta-depleted transplantation in children. The CDR3 consists of 14 residues. Trimming shortened V by 0 bases and J by 6 bases, and 9 bases separated the two germline ends. Germline assignment: CDR1 SGHRS and CDR2 YFSETQ. This TCR was sampled from a human donor who donated a stem cell graft to a child with Fanconi anemia. The chain links TRBV5-1 to TRBJ1-4, with a weak D call TRBD1 (6 bases). The sequencing used PBMCs, collected from the stem cell graft. CDR3 loop: CASSLGDMHEKLFF. CDR3 DNA: TGCGCCAGCAGCTTGGGGGACATGCATGAAAAACTGTTTTTT.